These T cell receptor beta chains were read from a single sample in a study of blood T cell repertoires in COVID-19. Libraries were prepared by immunoSEQ multiplex PCR; TCRdb keeps only in-frame clonotypes and omits some of them. The sample carries approximately 280,000 clones, roughly four fifths recorded once. Sequencing was carried out using PBMCs or T cells enriched from blood (not recorded which). These receptor sequences come from a man aged 35 to 55 who had been exposed to COVID-19. Both conserved end residues are part of each CDR3. A D gene is named only where the DNA matches it firmly. The size entry is marked missing in some rows and otherwise reads once, few, many or a size class.

J gene	V gene	clone size	D gene	CDR3 protein	CDR3 DNA
TRBJ2-7	TRBV5-1	NA	TRBD1	CASSLVRLRDRFHKQYF	TGCGCCAGCAGCTTGGTAAGGCTTCGGGACAGGTTTCATAAGCAGTACTTC
TRBJ2-2	TRBV7-9	many	TRBD2	CASSFSGGSRTGELFF	TGTGCCAGCAGCTTTTCAGGCGGGAGTCGAACCGGGGAGCTGTTTTTT
TRBJ1-6	TRBV7-9	NA	NA	CASSLSGSSYNSPLHF	TGTGCCAGCAGCTTAAGCGGGAGCTCCTATAATTCACCCCTCCACTTT
TRBJ2-3	TRBV9	NA	TRBD2	CASSVAPSGSTDTQYF	TGTGCCAGCAGCGTAGCTCCTAGCGGCAGCACAGATACGCAGTATTTT
TRBJ1-2	TRBV7-6	NA	NA	CASSLDGYGYTF	TGTGCCAGCAGCTTAGACGGGTATGGCTACACCTTC
TRBJ2-1	TRBV19	NA	TRBD2	CASSIGARGLAGPNEQFF	TGTGCCAGTAGTATAGGCGCGAGGGGACTAGCGGGACCCAATGAGCAGTTCTTC
TRBJ2-5	TRBV11-3	NA	NA	CASSTNRVETQYF	TGTGCCAGCAGCACAAACAGGGTCGAGACCCAGTACTTC
TRBJ1-2	TRBV4-1	few	TRBD1	CASSPPGQASYGYTF	TGCGCCAGCAGCCCCCCGGGACAGGCCAGCTATGGCTACACCTTC
TRBJ2-7	TRBV12-3/TRBV12-4	NA	NA	CASSRGPYEQYF	TGTGCCAGCAGCCGAGGCCCCTACGAGCAGTACTTC
TRBJ2-2	TRBV5-1	few	TRBD2	CASSSTSGVSGELFF	TGCGCCAGCAGCTCCACTAGCGGGGTTAGCGGGGAGCTGTTTTTT
TRBJ1-2	TRBV19	NA	NA	CASSIGGVDKVYGYTF	TGTGCCAGTAGTATAGGGGGGGTAGATAAAGTCTATGGCTACACCTTC
TRBJ2-7	TRBV5-5	once	NA	CASSFLIFAAEQYF	TGTGCCAGCAGCTTTCTAATCTTTGCGGCCGAGCAGTACTTC
TRBJ2-1	TRBV5-1	once	TRBD1	CASSLMDQGAYEQFF	TGCGCCAGCAGCTTGATGGACCAGGGGGCCTATGAGCAGTTCTTC
TRBJ1-2	TRBV30	few	NA	CAWSVQGFNYGYTF	TGTGCCTGGAGTGTACAGGGCTTCAACTATGGCTACACCTTC
TRBJ2-7	TRBV5-6	NA	NA	CASSRQSYEQYF	TGTGCCAGCAGCCGACAGTCCTACGAGCAGTACTTC
TRBJ1-1	TRBV5-1	NA	NA	CASSFGQNTEAFF	TGCGCCAGCAGCTTTGGACAGAACACTGAAGCTTTCTTT
TRBJ2-5	TRBV30	NA	TRBD2	CAWSMGPGGETQYF	TGTGCCTGGAGTATGGGGCCGGGGGGAGAGACCCAGTACTTC
TRBJ2-3	TRBV24-1	NA	TRBD1	CATSDPGTDNTDTQYF	TGTGCCACCAGTGATCCCGGGACAGATAACACAGATACGCAGTATTTT
TRBJ2-3	TRBV27	few	NA	CASSLSRRWTSTDTQYF	TGTGCCAGCAGTTTATCGCGACGGTGGACTAGCACAGATACGCAGTATTTT
TRBJ1-3	TRBV4-1	NA	TRBD1	CASSQYPPGTAHSGNTIYF	TGCGCCAGCAGCCAATACCCTCCCGGGACAGCCCACTCTGGAAACACCATATATTTT
TRBJ1-3	TRBV5-6	NA	NA	CASSFPAGPIYF	TGTGCCAGCAGCTTTCCGGCGGGGCCCATATATTTT
TRBJ2-2	TRBV10-3	NA	TRBD2	CAIRALAGGPDTGELFF	TGTGCCATCAGGGCTCTAGCGGGAGGGCCGGACACCGGGGAGCTGTTTTTT
TRBJ2-1	TRBV19	NA	NA	CASNGRGSYNEQFF	TGTGCCAGTAACGGCAGAGGCTCCTACAATGAGCAGTTCTTC
TRBJ1-5	TRBV6-4	NA	TRBD1	CASGRDSPSHF	TGTGCCAGCGGCCGGGACAGCCCCTCGCATTTT
TRBJ1-5	TRBV19	NA	TRBD1	CASSTSQGVQPQHF	TGTGCCAGTAGTACATCACAGGGGGTGCAGCCCCAGCATTTT
TRBJ1-2	TRBV6-5	NA	NA	CASSFTNRYDGYTF	TGTGCCAGCAGTTTCACAAACAGATATGATGGCTACACCTTC
TRBJ2-1	TRBV30	few	TRBD2	CAWSVQSGRSEFF	TGTGCCTGGAGTGTACAAAGCGGGAGGTCGGAGTTCTTC
TRBJ2-7	TRBV29-1	NA	NA	CSVVSRGLREQYF	TGCAGCGTTGTGAGCAGAGGGCTGCGCGAGCAGTACTTC
TRBJ1-5	TRBV6-5	NA	NA	CASIPSGNQPQHF	TGTGCCAGCATTCCCTCTGGCAATCAGCCCCAGCATTTT
TRBJ2-1	TRBV7-2	NA	TRBD1	CASSLEGTGVVNEQFF	TGTGCCAGCAGCTTGGAAGGGACAGGGGTAGTAAATGAGCAGTTCTTC
TRBJ1-5	TRBV27	NA	TRBD1	CASRDRANQPQHF	TGTGCCAGCCGGGACAGGGCCAATCAGCCCCAGCATTTT
TRBJ2-5	TRBV6-5	once	TRBD2	CASRAGTSGKETQYF	TGTGCCAGCAGGGCAGGGACTAGCGGGAAAGAGACCCAGTACTTC
TRBJ1-5	TRBV19	NA	TRBD1	CASSIVGGTGGSQPQHF	TGTGCCAGTAGTATAGTAGGAGGGACAGGTGGTTCTCAGCCCCAGCATTTT
TRBJ2-3	TRBV24-1	NA	NA	CATSEENRVAQYF	TGTGCCACCAGTGAGGAAAACAGGGTAGCGCAGTATTTT
TRBJ1-2	TRBV24-1	NA	NA	CATRALTERGGCDYGYTF	TGTGCCACCAGAGCCCTGACCGAGAGGGGAGGGTGTGACTATGGCTACACCTTC
TRBJ2-2	TRBV7-2	NA	TRBD1	CASSLRDRTNTGELFF	TGTGCCAGCAGCTTAAGGGACAGGACGAACACCGGGGAGCTGTTTTTT
TRBJ2-5	TRBV18	NA	TRBD1	CASSPLSGGQGSETQYF	TGTGCCAGCTCACCACTGTCGGGGGGACAGGGGTCGGAGACCCAGTACTTC
TRBJ1-4	TRBV27	NA	NA	CASSPSGSRDYEKLFF	TGTGCCAGCAGTCCCTCGGGGTCCAGGGACTATGAAAAACTGTTTTTT
TRBJ2-7	TRBV3-1/TRBV3-2	few	TRBD2	CASSPLASGSGQYF	TGTGCCAGCAGCCCCCTGGCTAGCGGGAGCGGACAGTACTTC
TRBJ1-2	TRBV6-5	few	TRBD1	CASRPTGGSYGYTF	TGTGCCAGCAGACCGACAGGGGGGTCCTATGGCTACACCTTC
TRBJ2-7	TRBV12-3/TRBV12-4	few	NA	CASRGPGVYEQYF	TGTGCCAGCAGAGGACCGGGAGTTTACGAGCAGTACTTC